This T cell receptor (beta chain) comes out of a study of PD-1 blockade in classical Hodgkin lymphoma (dated by TCRdb to about 2020). Broadly, across the study: Nivolumab dosing was 3 mg/kg intravenously every 2 weeks, continuing until either disease progression or unacceptable toxicity. The study used CyTOF and TCR beta sequencing to define a peripheral blood immune signature of response to PD-1 blockade in classical Hodgkin lymphoma. Paper-wide results and their limitations: Patients starting nivolumab less than 1 year after ASCT had lower diversity and were excluded from later analyses to avoid confounding by immune reconstitution. Trial patients with a complete response had baseline diversity similar to that of newly diagnosed patients, while partial responders and progressors had significantly lower diversity. The study covered only a single clinical trial cohort, and the causes of the repertoire differences, possibly disease activity or prior therapy, were still not defined. Baseline TCR diversity was reported to be lower in newly diagnosed patients than in healthy donors, and even lower in relapsed/refractory patients. CD4+ but not CD8+ TCR diversity rose significantly by C4D1 (p=0.0027 vs p=0.16), most apparent in complete responders (p=0.02).

The CDR3, cysteine through phenylalanine, is 15 amino acids long. The kept DNA is CDR3 alone, 45 bases in frame from the first base. Unmatched junction bases come to 5, with V trimmed by 5 bases and J by 6 bases. As encoded in the germline V gene (reference sequence), CDR1 is LNHDA while CDR2 is SQIVND. The time point tag for this specimen amounts to: cycle 4 day 1 (C4D1), after more than five weeks of nivolumab. Every trial patient had relapsed after autologous stem cell transplantation, and cohorts A, B and C differed in prior brentuximab vedotin exposure. A Miltenyi CD8+ T cell isolation kit was used for magnetic negative selection to purify CD8+ T cells from thawed PBMCs. A total of roughly 57 patients with relapsed/refractory classical Hodgkin lymphoma made up the trial cohort, and each patient's best overall response was complete response, partial response or progressive disease. Trial patients were treated with single-agent nivolumab in the multi-cohort phase II CheckMate 205 trial. An independent review committee assessed best overall response using the 2007 International Working Group response criteria. Trial PBMCs were collected just before the start of nivolumab (C1D1) and during therapy at cycle 2 day 1 and cycle 4 day 1. Peripheral blood was collected in 8 mL Vacutainer Cell Preparation Tubes, from which PBMCs were isolated by centrifugation and then cryopreserved. Purified CD4+ and CD8+ fractions were prepared only for cases with an additional available PBMC sample. Magnetically labelled cells were removed on LS columns in a quadroMACS separator, and the flow-through was collected as the purified fraction.

Of note for this clone: Its target antigen remains unknown. No base quality information exists; no much larger clone differs at one position.

Genomic DNA was extracted with the Qiagen DNeasy kit from unsorted PBMCs and from negatively selected CD4+ and CD8+ fractions. Amplification of TCR beta CDR3 regions was done by immunoSEQ multiplex PCR with primers that anneal to V and J segments. Amplification bias was minimized using a synthetic immune receptor repertoire, and residual bias was removed computationally after sequencing. In the original analysis: Repertoire diversity was quantified as the Shannon entropy index using custom Python scripts. Unsorted, CD4+ and CD8+ repertoires were analyzed separately, except for combined analyses in which CD4+ and CD8+ sequences were merged in silico. Clonal expansion was defined as a frequency increase of at least 2-fold after treatment compared with C1D1, and clones undetected at baseline were assigned a pseudocount of 0.5. Clones with 0 or 1 copy at C1D1 were classified as singleton clones, and clones with 2 or more copies were classified as non-singleton clones. Clones expanded in unsorted samples were annotated as CD4+, CD8+ or unknown by matching protein sequences in sorted samples from the same patient. Wilcoxon tests were applied to paired samples to test diversity changes from C1D1 to C4D1. This immuneACCESS table, as held by TCRdb, lists in-frame sequences with V and J called but not all clones. Of the missing ones, under half trace to an unresolved V gene in checked studies; the others have no known cause. The DNA gave D and trimming, while V, J and clone size come from that table. This sample comprises about 21,000 clones, 75% to 90% of them detected only once. The biggest ten clones account for 6.5% to 8% of the sample.

The receptor comes from a human donor with classical Hodgkin lymphoma. The source was CD8+ T cells from blood, collected before the fourth cycle of nivolumab. This sequence uses TRBV19 and TRBJ2-2; a stretch of 11 junction bases matches TRBD1. The nucleotide sequence is TGTGCCAGTAGTGATTTGGACAGGGGGCCCGGGGAGCTGTTTTTT. It translates as CASSDLDRGPGELFF. With all but the CDR3 taken from the reference TRBV19 and TRBJ2-2 genes, the full variable domain is: DGGITQSPKYLFRKEGQNVTLSCEQNLNHDAMYWYRQDPGQGLRLIYYSQIVNDFQKGDIAEGYSVSREKKESFPLTVTSAQKNPTAFYLCASSDLDRGPGELFFGEGSRLTVL.